The subject of this entry is one TCR beta chain. Antigen specificity is unknown. V lost 8 bases to trimming and J lost 2 bases; unmatched junction nucleotides: 8. The CDR3 spans 14 residues. CDR1 is SGHTA, CDR2 FQGTGA, per germline. Under the authors' procedure: Because ImmunoSEQ provided only junction sequences with no quality scores, the filtering differed. TCRdb's table, derived via immunoSEQ multiplex PCR, lists solely in-frame clones and lacks some. V and J calls and clone size come straight from that table; D and trimming were deduced from the DNA. The data hold over 2 million clones, with 85% to 95% observed a single time. The data are from a study of shared clonotypes between healthy human individuals. Findings and caveats of the study: Only blood samples were collected, and tissue repertoires likely differ.

From CD4+ cells came CD45RA+ naive and CD45RA-negative memory subsets. Sequenced material: naive CD4+ T cells from PBMCs. The subset is: CD45RA+ positively selected. This TCR was recovered from a man aged 18 to 30 in good health. Some clones in this sample may be carry-over from other donors' samples. V gene TRBV7-3 combines with J gene TRBJ2-7; TRBD2 agrees at 8 bases. CDR3 sequence (DNA): TGTGCCAGCGCCCCGGGGGGGGTCCCCTACGAGCAGTACTTC. Residues: CASAPGGVPYEQYF. The full variable domain, rest sourced from reference TRBV7-3 and TRBJ2-7, is GAGVSQTPSNKVTEKGKYVELRCDPISGHTALYWYRQSLGQGPEFLIYFQGTGAADDSGLPNDRFFAVRPEGSVSTLKIQRTERGDSAVYLCASAPGGVPYEQYFGPGTRLTVT.